This TCR beta chain is drawn from a study of regulatory T cells in long-lasting Graves disease. This clonotype was picked up a small number of times. Researchers made TCR beta libraries by using iRepertoire HTBI primers and running Arm-PCR on CDR3 regions. TCRdb independently ran MiXCR on the multiplex PCR reads; one entry per CDR3 protein. Of 500,000 to 700,000 distinct CDR3 sequences in the sample, approximately 29% were seen once. The V and J ends lost 3 bases and 1 base respectively, with 9 bases between them. Germline V gene data show CDR1 as SEHNR and CDR2 as FQNEAQ (reference sequence). This CDR3 is 14 amino acids long. The time point denotes: persistent/refractory GD, antithyroid drugs over 5 years with positive TRAb. The TCR library used RNA extracted from PBMCs. Under American Thyroid Association guidelines, Graves' disease was diagnosed.

The chain is built from TRBV7-9 and TRBJ2-5, with D possibly matching TRBD2 (6 bases). This sequence was found in a female donor with Graves disease. Sequenced here: peripheral blood mononuclear cells (PBMCs), sampled when the disease was refractory, from a patient treated with antithyroid drugs. The CDR3 bases are TGTGCCAGCAGCTTCGGGGGAGGCCAAGAGACCCAGTACTTC. Translating it yields CASSFGGGQETQYF.